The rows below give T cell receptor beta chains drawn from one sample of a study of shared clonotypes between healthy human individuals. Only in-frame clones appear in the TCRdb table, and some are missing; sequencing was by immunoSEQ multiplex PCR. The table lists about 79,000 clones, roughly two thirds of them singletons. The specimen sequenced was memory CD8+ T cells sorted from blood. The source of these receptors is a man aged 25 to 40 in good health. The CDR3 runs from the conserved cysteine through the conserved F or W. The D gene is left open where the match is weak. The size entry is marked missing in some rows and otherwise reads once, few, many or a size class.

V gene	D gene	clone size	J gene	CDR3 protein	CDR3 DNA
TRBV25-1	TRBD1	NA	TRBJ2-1	CASSERHGQVVMGEQFF	TGTGCCAGCAGTGAGCGGCACGGACAGGTTGTAATGGGTGAGCAGTTCTTC
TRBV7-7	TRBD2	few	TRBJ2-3	CASSPREEGDTQYF	TGTGCTAGCAGCCCACGGGAGGAGGGGGATACGCAGTATTTT
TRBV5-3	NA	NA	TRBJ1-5	CASSLGGSRPQHF	TGTGCCAGCAGCTTGGGGGGTTCGAGGCCCCAGCATTTT
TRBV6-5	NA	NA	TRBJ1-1	CASSYPGTSEAFF	TGTGCCAGCAGTTACCCCGGGACCTCTGAAGCTTTCTTT
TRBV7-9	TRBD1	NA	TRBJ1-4	CASSNWDRDNEKLFF	TGTGCCAGCAGCAACTGGGACAGGGATAATGAAAAACTGTTTTTT
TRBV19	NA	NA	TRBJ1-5	CASSITMRAREPQHF	TGTGCCAGTAGTATAACTATGAGGGCGAGAGAGCCCCAGCATTTT
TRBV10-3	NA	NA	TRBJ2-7	CATQGDRDNLYEQYF	TGTGCCACACAAGGGGACCGGGACAACCTCTACGAGCAGTACTTC
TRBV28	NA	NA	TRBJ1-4	CASSLEFVRDEKLFF	TGTGCCAGCAGTTTAGAGTTTGTCAGGGACGAAAAACTGTTTTTT
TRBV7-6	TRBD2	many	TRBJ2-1	CASSSLQRGLYNEQFF	TGTGCCAGCAGCTCCCTCCAGCGGGGCCTCTACAATGAGCAGTTCTTC
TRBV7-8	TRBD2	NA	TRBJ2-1	CASSLGGRAYNEQFF	TGTGCCAGCAGCTTAGGCGGGAGGGCCTACAATGAGCAGTTCTTC
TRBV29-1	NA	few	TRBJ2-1	CSVDRQGPYNEQFF	TGCAGCGTTGATAGGCAGGGACCCTACAATGAGCAGTTCTTC
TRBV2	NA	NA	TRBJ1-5	CATDLERGQPQHF	TGTGCCACCGACCTCGAACGGGGGCAGCCCCAGCATTTT
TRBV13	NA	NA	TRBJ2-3	CASSVRGAATDTQYF	TGTGCCAGCAGTGTACGGGGAGCGGCCACAGATACGCAGTATTTT
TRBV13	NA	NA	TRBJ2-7	CASSLERLGYEQYF	TGTGCCAGCAGCTTAGAGAGACTGGGCTACGAGCAGTACTTC
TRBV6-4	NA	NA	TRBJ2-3	CASSPGLGTDTQYF	TGTGCCAGCAGCCCCGGGCTGGGGACAGATACGCAGTATTTT
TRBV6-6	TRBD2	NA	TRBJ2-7	CASSYSREGLKNEQYF	TGTGCCAGCAGTTACTCGAGGGAGGGTTTAAAGAACGAGCAGTACTTC
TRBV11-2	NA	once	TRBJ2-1	CASSLVRTGRDEQFF	TGTGCCAGCAGCTTAGTCAGGACAGGGAGGGATGAGCAGTTCTTC
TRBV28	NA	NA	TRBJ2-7	CASSFIGGSYEQYF	TGTGCCAGCAGTTTTATCGGCGGTTCCTACGAGCAGTACTTC
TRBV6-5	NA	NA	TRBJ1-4	CASSYSGGGAEKLFF	TGTGCCAGCAGTTACTCGGGAGGGGGGGCTGAAAAACTGTTTTTT
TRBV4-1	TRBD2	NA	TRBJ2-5	CASSLLGAGAPGVVTQYF	TGCGCCAGCAGCCTCCTCGGGGCGGGAGCGCCGGGAGTCGTGACCCAGTACTTC
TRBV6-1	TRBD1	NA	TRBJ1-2	CASSDGQGLYGYTF	TGTGCCAGCAGTGACGGACAGGGACTCTATGGCTACACCTTC
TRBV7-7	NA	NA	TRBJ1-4	CASSPTGGANEKLFF	TGTGCCAGCAGCCCAACCGGCGGGGCTAATGAAAAACTGTTTTTT
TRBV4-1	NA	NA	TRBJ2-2	CASSQRTYRTGELFF	TGCGCCAGCAGCCAACGGACTTACCGCACCGGGGAGCTGTTTTTT
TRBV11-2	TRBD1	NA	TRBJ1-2	CASSLDIGTGRFYGYTF	TGTGCCAGCAGCTTAGACATAGGGACAGGGAGGTTCTATGGCTACACCTTC
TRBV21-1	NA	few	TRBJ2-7	CASSKGTGGEQYF	TGTGCCAGCAGCAAAGGGACAGGGGGCGAGCAGTACTTC
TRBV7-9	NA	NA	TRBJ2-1	CASSLAGSYNEQFF	TGTGCCAGCAGCTTGGCAGGATCCTACAATGAGCAGTTCTTC
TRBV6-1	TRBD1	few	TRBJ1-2	CASSTSGDSVYGYTF	TGTGCCAGCAGTACGAGTGGGGACAGTGTTTATGGCTACACCTTC
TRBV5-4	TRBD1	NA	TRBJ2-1	CASSFAGGNEQFF	TGTGCCAGCAGCTTCGCAGGGGGTAATGAGCAGTTCTTC
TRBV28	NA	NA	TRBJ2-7	CASSGTGTFAYEQYF	TGTGCCAGCAGTGGGACCGGGACATTCGCCTACGAGCAGTACTTC
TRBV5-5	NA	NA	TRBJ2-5	CASSLGQTRQETQYF	TGTGCCAGCAGCTTAGGGCAGACGAGACAAGAGACCCAGTACTTC
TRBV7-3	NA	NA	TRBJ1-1	CASSSSGRSTEAFF	TGTGCCAGCAGCTCTTCTGGGCGAAGCACTGAAGCTTTCTTT
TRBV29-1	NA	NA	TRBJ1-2	CSVEGPRYGYTF	TGCAGCGTTGAGGGACCTCGCTATGGCTACACCTTC
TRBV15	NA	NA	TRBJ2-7	CATSRDLSYEQYF	TGTGCCACCAGCAGAGATTTATCGTACGAGCAGTACTTC